The 18 T cell receptor beta chains in this list originate from one sample, sequenced in a study of blood T cell repertoires in COVID-19. Data came from immunoSEQ multiplex PCR; TCRdb stores just in-frame clones and leaves some out. This sample has over 55,000 clones, with about four fifths found just once. Input material: peripheral blood. The receptor source for this set is a man aged 50-60 years with active COVID-19.

The chain has TRBV9 and TRBJ2-6; 7 positions agree with TRBD2. V shed 0 bases, J shed 1 base, and the junction held 7 bases outside the gene matches. This CDR3 spans 18 amino acids. The germline V gene encodes CDR1 SGDLS and CDR2 YYNGEE. The CDR3 DNA reads TGTGCCAGCAGCGTAGGGGGAGGGACGAGATCTGGGGCCAACGTCCTGACTTTC. This translates into CASSVGGGTRSGANVLTF.

This sequence joins TRBV19 and TRBJ2-2; TRBD2 matches 11 bases. The length of the CDR3 is 17 residues. With 3 bases clipped from V and 7 bases from J, the junction kept 10 bases outside the gene matches. Per the germline V gene, CDR1 is LNHDA and CDR2 is SQIVND (reference sequence). Written as DNA, the CDR3 is TGTGCCAGTAGTATTATTAGCGGGAGGGCCAGGAGCGGGGAGCTGTTTTTT. Amino acids: CASSIISGRARSGELFF.

CDR3 loop: CASSHLGSNEQFF. CDR3 DNA: TGTGCCAGCAGCCACCTCGGTAGTAATGAGCAGTTCTTC. The chain is built from TRBV3-1 (or the pseudogene TRBV3-2) and TRBJ2-1; unclear D gene. Germline lookup yields CDR1 LGHDT and CDR2 YNNKEL (reference sequence). CDR3 size: 13 residues. Trimming stripped 3 bases from V and 7 bases from J, with 10 bases between.

The V call is TRBV4-2, the J call TRBJ2-3; weak D call: TRBD1 (6 bases). Germline values: CDR1 LGHNA, CDR2 YNFKEQ. This CDR3 contains 15 residues. The germline V and J ends were trimmed by 8 bases and 2 bases, with 17 bases remaining between them. The CDR3 reads CASQTGEGSTDTQYF. The CDR3 DNA reads TGTGCCAGCCAGACAGGAGAGGGCTCCACAGATACGCAGTATTTT.

V usage is TRBV7-2 and J usage is TRBJ1-2, with D unresolved. V lost 1 base, J lost 4 bases, and 10 bases lay in between. CDR3 length: 14 amino acids. CDR1 SGHTA and CDR2 FQGNSA come from the germline V gene. The CDR3 sequence is CASSLDSVSYGYTF. The CDR3 DNA follows: TGTGCCAGCAGCTTAGACAGTGTCTCCTATGGCTACACCTTC.

This clone was detected only a few times. The CDR3 protein is CASSLDPGVWGNTIYF. CDR3 DNA: TGTGCCAGCAGCTTAGATCCGGGGGTGTGGGGAAACACCATATATTTT. V is TRBV7-2 and J is TRBJ1-3, with D possibly TRBD1 on 5 matching bases. With 1 base removed from V and 4 bases from J, the gap between germline ends came to 14 bases. CDR3 length equals 16 residues. Germline lookup yields CDR1 SGHTA and CDR2 FQGNSA.

The V and J genes are TRBV6-5 and TRBJ2-1, with 11 positions matching TRBD2. The CDR3 loop spans 16 amino acids. The V gene's germline CDR1 is MNHEY and CDR2 SVGAGI. V was pared by 0 bases and J by 9 bases, with 7 bases of the junction left unmatched. Here the CDR3 DNA reads TGTGCCAGCAGTTACTCGACGCTAGCGGGGGGCGGTGAGCAGTTCTTC. It is translated as CASSYSTLAGGGEQFF.

V and J are TRBV28 and TRBJ1-5, with 7 bases lining up with TRBD1. Germline trimming cut 6 bases from V and 4 bases from J; bases unmatched to any gene: 6. CDR1 and CDR2 (germline): MDHEN, SYDVKM. The length of the CDR3 is 14 residues. CDR3 region: CASSSGQLNQPQHF. CDR3 DNA sequence: TGTGCCAGCAGCTCGGGACAGTTAAATCAGCCCCAGCATTTT.

The chain is built from TRBV18 and TRBJ1-6, with TRBD1 matching 10 bases. This CDR3 has 15 residues. In germline, CDR1 is KGHSH, CDR2 LQKENI. Losses at the gene ends were 4 bases for V and 9 bases for J; bases not matched to a gene: 6. CDR3 amino acids: CASSLDRGRSSPLHF. The CDR3 DNA reads as TGTGCCAGCTCACTTGACAGGGGGCGATCTTCACCCCTCCACTTT.

This clone was picked up one time. The genes are TRBV19 and TRBJ1-2, with D perhaps TRBD1 (5 bases). The V gene's germline CDR1 is LNHDA and CDR2 SQIVND (reference sequence). The V gene lost 4 bases and the J gene lost 6 bases, with 18 bases spanning the gap. The CDR3 extends over 15 amino acids. The CDR3 spells CASSTRTGPGDGYTF. DNA for the CDR3: TGTGCCAGTAGTACTCGAACCGGGCCGGGGGATGGCTACACCTTC.

V usage is TRBV5-1 and J usage is TRBJ2-1, with a possible D match to TRBD1 (5 bases). CDR1 is SGHRS, CDR2 YFSETQ, per germline. Trimming stripped 5 bases from V and 3 bases from J, with 15 bases between. CDR3 length: 15 residues. CDR3: CASSYDVQVYNEQFF. The CDR3 region has the DNA TGCGCCAGCAGTTATGATGTACAGGTCTACAATGAGCAGTTCTTC.

The J gene is TRBJ2-1, the V gene TRBV2, with 10 bases identical to TRBD1. V trimming: 8 bases; J trimming: 4 bases; junction bases outside the gene matches: 2. The CDR3 extends over 13 amino acids. Germline CDR1 and CDR2: SNHLY and FYNNEI. The CDR3 protein is CASDRGRYNEQFF. CDR3 in DNA: TGTGCCAGCGACAGGGGGCGTTACAATGAGCAGTTCTTC.

The V call is TRBV3-1 (or the pseudogene TRBV3-2), the J call TRBJ1-1, with 8 bases aligning to TRBD1. The CDR3 is 14 amino acids. With V trimmed by 4 bases and J by 6 bases, 7 bases remained unmatched. Germline V gene lookup returns CDR1 LGHDT and CDR2 YNNKEL (reference sequence). CDR3 sequence reads: CASSLGQGRSEAFF. The CDR3 DNA reads as TGTGCCAGCAGCCTTGGACAGGGACGGTCTGAAGCTTTCTTT.

The chain uses TRBV10-3 and TRBJ2-5; a weak D match, TRBD2 (6 bases). The CDR3 totals 14 residues. The ends were cut back, 4 bases at V and 4 bases at J, with 13 bases in the middle. Germline assignment: CDR1 ENHRY and CDR2 SYGVKD. In DNA form, the CDR3 reads TGTGCCATCAGTGGTGGGGGGTCCCGAGAGACCCAGTACTTC. Translation gives CAISGGGSRETQYF.

The J gene is TRBJ1-2, the V gene TRBV28, with a possible D match to TRBD1 (6 bases). Trimming pared 6 bases from V and 1 base from J, leaving 18 bases between. This CDR3 spans 16 amino acids. The germline gives CDR1 MDHEN, CDR2 SYDVKM. For the CDR3, the DNA is TGTGCCAGCAGCCCTAAATGGGGCAGGGGTAACTATGGCTACACCTTC. The encoded protein is CASSPKWGRGNYGYTF.

This clone appeared a single time. V is TRBV5-1 and J is TRBJ2-1, with 8 bases that match TRBD1. Germline CDR1 SGHRS, CDR2 YFSETQ. V shed 5 bases, J shed 1 base, and the junction held 8 bases outside the gene matches. The length of the CDR3 is 16 residues. The CDR3 DNA sequence: TGCGCCAGCAGGATCCCCGGACAGGGTTCCTACAATGAGCAGTTCTTC. This sequence encodes CASRIPGQGSYNEQFF.

The V and J genes are TRBV7-3 and TRBJ2-1; 7 bases are shared with TRBD1. J was trimmed by 0 bases and V by 3 bases; bases with no gene match: 8. The germline V gene encodes CDR1 SGHTA and CDR2 FQGTGA. The length of the CDR3 is 17 residues. The CDR3, as DNA: TGTGCCAGCAGCTTCACGCCAGGGGGAAGCTCCTACAATGAGCAGTTCTTC. This gives the protein CASSFTPGGSSYNEQFF.

This chain uses TRBV3-1 (or the pseudogene TRBV3-2) with TRBJ2-3, with 7 nucleotides matching TRBD2. The ends lost 4 bases at V and 0 bases at J; junction bases unmatched: 1. The CDR3 is made up of 14 amino acids. Germline values: CDR1 LGHDT, CDR2 YNNKEL (reference sequence). The CDR3 region has the DNA TGTGCCAGCAGCCTGGGGGGGAGCACAGATACGCAGTATTTT. Translation gives CASSLGGSTDTQYF.